What follows describes a single T cell receptor (beta chain). In the original analysis: Using reference gene primer amplification, nucleated cell counts were estimated. The assay was immunoSEQ multiplex PCR, and TCRdb's table has in-frame clones only and misses some. V and J calls and clone size are as listed in that table; D and trimming were resolved from the DNA. The repertoire has more than 200,000 clones, approximately 91% of them found once; the top ten carry around 2.2%. The trim removed 8 bases at V and 8 bases at J, leaving 22 bases unmatched. Per germline, CDR1 SNHLY and CDR2 FYNNEI. The CDR3 loop spans 17 amino acids. The data originate from a study of blood T cell repertoires in COVID-19. On the study more broadly: Samples taken during acute and convalescent COVID-19 were collected in the United States, Italy and Spain. Nucleic acid was either cDNA or gDNA, and it came from T cells, B-cell-depleted T cells, or PBMCs.

The origin of this receptor is a woman aged 40-49 years who had recovered from COVID-19. J is TRBJ1-2 and V is TRBV2; 8 nucleotides line up with TRBD1. Input material: peripheral blood. Here the CDR3 reads CASSRFGQGSSDRGYTF. CDR3 coding DNA: TGTGCCAGCTCCAGATTCGGACAGGGCTCATCAGACAGAGGCTACACCTTC. The entire variable domain, with the rest obtained from reference TRBV2 and TRBJ1-2, is as follows: EPEVTQTPSHQVTQMGQEVILRCVPISNHLYFYWYRQILGQKVEFLVSFYNNEISEKSEIFDDQFSVERPDGSNFTLKIRSTKLEDSAMYFCASSRFGQGSSDRGYTFGSGTRLTVV.